The 12 T cell receptor beta chains below all came from one sample that was sequenced in a study of CD8+ T cells in alopecia areata (dated by TCRdb to the late 2010s). The method behind the library was the immunoSEQ multiplex PCR assay. RNA was extracted from all samples and reverse transcribed into cDNA as template for TCR sequencing. Drawn from immuneACCESS, this table holds only the in-frame rearrangements with V and J called that TCRdb kept. Clones are partly lost; checked studies trace under half to an unresolved V gene and leave the rest unexplained. For this sample there are about 140,000 clones; approximately 51% appear just once. The ten largest make up about 1% of the sample. The time point label on this specimen signifies: baseline before oral tofacitinib. The material was CD4+ T cells sorted from blood, obtained at week 0. These receptors all stem from a human donor with alopecia areata.

J is TRBJ2-2 and V is TRBV25-1, with unresolved D. The germline CDR1 and CDR2 sequences are MGHDK and SYGVNS. Trimming pared 4 bases from V and 4 bases from J, leaving 4 bases between. The CDR3 is 12 amino acids. CDR3 region: CASSVITGELFF. The CDR3 bases are TGTGCCAGCAGTGTTATCACCGGGGAGCTGTTTTTT.

This clone was seen a few times. J is TRBJ2-2 and V is TRBV29-1; D remains unclear. Looked up from germline, CDR1 is SQVTM and CDR2 is ANQGSEA. CDR3 size: 12 residues. V lost 3 bases, J lost 2 bases, and 4 bases lay in between. The CDR3 region has the DNA TGCAGCGTTGAGCTCAACACCGGGGAGCTGTTTTTT. Protein product: CSVELNTGELFF.

This chain connects TRBV10-3 to TRBJ2-2; 7 bases match TRBD1. CDR3 length equals 13 residues. CDR1 is ENHRY, CDR2 SYGVKD, per germline. V was clipped by 10 bases and J by 5 bases; unmatched bases: 7. The chain's CDR3 is CATWTGITGELFF. Written as DNA, the CDR3 is TGTGCCACGTGGACAGGAATAACCGGGGAGCTGTTTTTT.

The chain joins TRBV6-5 to TRBJ2-1, with 10 bases fitting TRBD2. The CDR3 spans 15 residues. Germline V gene data show CDR1 as MNHEY and CDR2 as SVGAGI. V was pared by 6 bases and J by 6 bases, with 8 bases of the junction left unmatched. The CDR3 DNA follows: TGTGCCAGCAGCCCAAGGGCTAGCGGGAGCAATGAGCAGTTCTTC. Encoded protein: CASSPRASGSNEQFF.

This clone has a handful of counts. V and J are TRBV30 and TRBJ1-1; no reliable D call. The CDR3 contains 14 residues. V lost 3 bases and J 0 bases, leaving 11 bases between the germline ends. CDR1 is GTSNPN and CDR2 is SVGIG in the germline V gene (reference sequence). The CDR3 loop is CAWRTNYMNTEAFF. CDR3 bases: TGTGCCTGGAGGACAAATTATATGAACACTGAAGCTTTCTTT.

The chain combines TRBV30 with TRBJ1-2; no reliable D call. V shed 1 base and J shed 4 bases, with 10 bases lying between them. Germline lookup yields CDR1 GTSNPN and CDR2 SVGIG (reference sequence). The CDR3 spans 13 residues. CDR3: CAWSGTERYGYTF. CDR3 sequence (DNA): TGTGCCTGGAGTGGGACGGAGCGCTATGGCTACACCTTC.

The chain uses TRBV28 and TRBJ1-2; no firm D call. The germline V gene has CDR1 MDHEN and CDR2 SYDVKM. The germline V and J ends were trimmed by 5 bases and 5 bases, with 9 bases remaining between them. The CDR3 runs to 12 residues. This chain's CDR3 is CASSPMDYGYTF. CDR3 in DNA: TGTGCCAGCAGTCCGATGGATTATGGCTACACCTTC.

This clone appeared a few times. The chain combines TRBV29-1 with TRBJ2-7, with D possibly being TRBD1 (6 bases). The V end was cut by 3 bases, the J end by 2 bases, with 20 bases between. This CDR3 is 16 amino acids long. CDR1 SQVTM and CDR2 ANQGSEA come from the germline V gene. CDR3 loop: CSVDGAKGHPTYEQYF. The CDR3 DNA reads as TGCAGCGTTGACGGAGCTAAGGGACACCCCACCTACGAGCAGTACTTC.

The chain recombines TRBV11-2 with TRBJ2-1, with 7 bases that match TRBD2. Germline values: CDR1 SGHAT, CDR2 FQNNGV. Unmatched junction bases numbered 15, after V lost 0 bases and J lost 10 bases. The CDR3 is 17 amino acids. The CDR3 is CASSLDRGSHIIMEQFF. As DNA, the CDR3 is TGTGCCAGCAGCTTAGATCGCGGGAGTCATATTATCATGGAGCAGTTCTTC.

This rearrangement joins TRBV28 to TRBJ2-1, with TRBD2 matching over 8 bases. CDR3 length: 17 amino acids. CDR1 and CDR2 (germline): MDHEN, SYDVKM. Trimming removed 4 bases from V and 2 bases from J; junction bases left unmatched: 10. Here the CDR3 DNA reads TGTGCCAGCAGTTCCCTTAGGCAAGCGGGAGCCTACAATGAGCAGTTCTTC. Protein sequence: CASSSLRQAGAYNEQFF.

This chain links TRBV6-5 with TRBJ1-2; 7 nucleotides match TRBD1. The CDR3 runs to 12 residues. The V gene's germline CDR1 is MNHEY and CDR2 SVGAGI. V lost 6 bases, J lost 8 bases, and 6 bases stayed unmatched. DNA of the CDR3: TGTGCCAGCAGGTCAAACAGGGGCGGCTACACCTTC. This codes for CASRSNRGGYTF.

The chain links TRBV19 to TRBJ2-7, with 7 bases aligning to TRBD2. The V segment lost 7 bases and the J segment 3 bases; nucleotides outside the gene matches: 6. In germline, CDR1 is LNHDA, CDR2 SQIVND (reference sequence). The CDR3 is 13 residues long. DNA for the CDR3: TGTGCCAGTACCAGGGAGGGCCGCTACGAGCAGTACTTC. Protein product: CASTREGRYEQYF.